This is a list of T cell receptor beta chains from one sample in a study of blood T cell repertoires in COVID-19. Clones were read by immunoSEQ multiplex PCR, and TCRdb kept only the in-frame ones, dropping some. This sample has approximately 150,000 clones, with over 75% found just once. Sequencing used PBMCs or T cells enriched from blood (not recorded which). These receptors all stem from a man between 50 and 59 years old in a cohort exposed to, infected with or recovered from COVID-19 (not recorded which). The CDR3 runs from the conserved cysteine through the conserved F or W. A D gene is named only where the DNA matches it firmly. Part of the rows lack a size; the others show once, few, many or a class for expanded clones.

clone_size j_call d_call v_call cdr3_nt cdr3_aa
. TRBJ1-6 . TRBV7-2 TGTGCCAGCAGCTCCCCGTATAATTCACCCCTCCACTTT CASSSPYNSPLHF
many TRBJ2-2 TRBD2 TRBV19 TGTGCCAGTAGTATTTACGGGAGGGTAGGCACCGGGGAGCTGTTTTTT CASSIYGRVGTGELFF
once TRBJ2-1 TRBD2 TRBV25-1 TGTGCCAGCAGTGAATATCGACTAGCGGGGGCCAATGAGCAGTTCTTC CASSEYRLAGANEQFF
. TRBJ2-2 TRBD2 TRBV5-1 TGCGCCAGCAGCTTGGGTATTAGCGGGGGACCTTACACCGGGGAGCTGTTTTTT CASSLGISGGPYTGELFF
few TRBJ2-7 . TRBV18 TGTGCCAGCTCACCTAGCAGATACGAGCAGTACTTC CASSPSRYEQYF
. TRBJ1-5 TRBD1 TRBV27 TGTGCCAGCAGCCCTCAGGGGGGACTTAGCAATCAGCCCCAGCATTTT CASSPQGGLSNQPQHF
once TRBJ2-5 TRBD2 TRBV9 TGTGCCAGCAGCAAGGGACTAGCGGGGGGGAACCAAGAGACCCAGTACTTC CASSKGLAGGNQETQYF
. TRBJ1-2 . TRBV11-2 TGTGCCAGCAGCCTGGGAGTGGGTGGCTACACCTTC CASSLGVGGYTF
. TRBJ2-6 . TRBV15 TGTGCCACCAGCGTTACGGGCTCTGGGGCCAACGTCCTGACTTTC CATSVTGSGANVLTF
. TRBJ1-6 . TRBV6-5 TGTGCCAGCAGTCTCAGGGGCCAGGGATCACCCCTCCACTTT CASSLRGQGSPLHF
once TRBJ1-1 TRBD1 TRBV25-1 TGTGCCAGCAGTGAATGGGGACAGGGGGTCGAGAACACTGAAGCTTTCTTT CASSEWGQGVENTEAFF
. TRBJ2-7 . TRBV5-5 TGTGCCAGCAGCAGACAGGTGGCCTACGAGCAGTACTTC CASSRQVAYEQYF
. TRBJ1-3 TRBD1 TRBV9 TGTGCCAGCAGCCCAGGGGGCGTATCTGGAAACACCATATATTTT CASSPGGVSGNTIYF
. TRBJ1-5 . TRBV28 TGTGCCAGCAGTCCCCCGACGGGATCACGGTATCAGCCCCAGCATTTT CASSPPTGSRYQPQHF
. TRBJ1-1 TRBD1 TRBV5-1 TGCGCCAGCAGCCCTTCAGGGGGAAACACTGAAGCTTTCTTT CASSPSGGNTEAFF
. TRBJ1-2 TRBD1 TRBV18 TGTGCCAGCACTGCAAGAGGGACAGGGGACTATGGCTACACCTTC CASTARGTGDYGYTF
. TRBJ2-5 TRBD1 TRBV9 TGTGCCAGCAGCGTGTGGGACAGCCAAGAGACCCAGTACTTC CASSVWDSQETQYF
. TRBJ2-1 TRBD2 TRBV28 TGTGCCAGCAGCGGACTAGCGGGGAACTCCTACAATGAGCAGTTCTTC CASSGLAGNSYNEQFF
. TRBJ1-1 . TRBV30 TGTGCCTGGAGTGGCGGAAAGATGAACACTGAAGCTTTCTTT CAWSGGKMNTEAFF
. TRBJ2-7 . TRBV7-9 TGTGCCAGCAGCTTAGCGGCGGGCAGCTACGAGCAGTACTTC CASSLAAGSYEQYF
once TRBJ2-5 TRBD1 TRBV19 TGTGCCAGTAGTTTCCGCGGGACAGGGGTAGGGGAGACCCAGTACTTC CASSFRGTGVGETQYF
. TRBJ2-7 . TRBV7-9 TGTGCCAGCAGCTTTACAGGTGTCTCCTACGAGCAGTACTTC CASSFTGVSYEQYF
. TRBJ2-5 . TRBV2 TGTGCCAGCAGAAAAGTGGGAGGTTCCGACGAGACCCAGTACTTC CASRKVGGSDETQYF
. TRBJ2-1 . TRBV2 TGTGCCAGCAGTGATAACAGGAGATACAATGAGCAGTTCTTC CASSDNRRYNEQFF
. TRBJ1-2 . TRBV7-2 TGTGCCAGCAGCTCGACAGGCAAGGGCTACACCTTC CASSSTGKGYTF
once TRBJ2-1 . TRBV19 TGTGCCAGTAAAGAGGGAAACAGGGCGTACAATGAGCAGTTCTTC CASKEGNRAYNEQFF
. TRBJ1-2 . TRBV19 TGTGCCAGTAGTGTCCAGAGACAGTACTATGGCTACACCTTC CASSVQRQYYGYTF
. TRBJ1-1 . TRBV5-6 TGTGCCAGCAGCTTGGCCCCGGTGAACACTGAAGCTTTCTTT CASSLAPVNTEAFF
. TRBJ1-1 . TRBV5-4 TGTGCCAGCAGCTTGGCCGGGGGGGACGAAGCTTTCTTT CASSLAGGDEAFF
. TRBJ2-1 . TRBV3-1/TRBV3-2 TGTGCCAGCAGCCAAGATCGAGGAAACAATGAGCAGTTCTTC CASSQDRGNNEQFF
. TRBJ2-7 . TRBV7-9 TGTGCCAGCAGCCCCCGTGGGAGCAGGGGAATGGGGTCTACCTACGAGCAGTACTTC CASSPRGSRGMGSTYEQYF
. TRBJ1-2 . TRBV5-1 TGCGCCAGCAGCTTGGGACAGGACTCCTATGGCTACACCTTC CASSLGQDSYGYTF
. TRBJ1-2 TRBD1 TRBV27 TGTGCCAGCAGCACTCATCAGGGGGTCCACTATGGCTACACCTTC CASSTHQGVHYGYTF
. TRBJ1-4 TRBD1 TRBV5-1 TGCGCCAGCAGCTTGGGCACAGGGGATGAAAAACTGTTTTTT CASSLGTGDEKLFF
. TRBJ2-2 . TRBV28 TGTGCCAGCAGTTTGATCTTACTGGACACCGGGGAGCTGTTTTTT CASSLILLDTGELFF
once TRBJ1-1 . TRBV6-5 TGTGCCAGCAGTTTGAGAGGGAGGGACACTGAAGCTTTCTTT CASSLRGRDTEAFF
. TRBJ2-1 TRBD1 TRBV28 TGTGCCAGCAGTTCCGGGACAGACAATGAGCAGTTCTTC CASSSGTDNEQFF
few TRBJ1-4 TRBD1 TRBV9 TGTGCCAGCAGCGCACAGGGGGCAGTGACAACTAATGAAAAACTGTTTTTT CASSAQGAVTTNEKLFF
few TRBJ1-2 . TRBV12-3/TRBV12-4 TGTGCCAGCAGTCCTCAGGGTAACTATGGCTACACCTTC CASSPQGNYGYTF
. TRBJ2-2 . TRBV18 TGTGCCAGCTCACCCGGACAGCCTACCGGGGAGCTGTTTTTT CASSPGQPTGELFF
. TRBJ1-3 . TRBV14 TGTGCCAGCAGCCAAGTAGGGGCTGGAAACACCATATATTTT CASSQVGAGNTIYF
. TRBJ2-2 . TRBV4-3 TGCGCCAGCAGCCAAGTTTGGCAAGCGAACACCGGGGAGCTGTTTTTT CASSQVWQANTGELFF
. TRBJ1-1 TRBD1 TRBV18 TGTGCCAGCTCACCGTACAGGGGGTTCGACACTGAAGCTTTCTTT CASSPYRGFDTEAFF
few TRBJ2-2 . TRBV21-1 TGTGCCAGCAGCCGATCCCCGGCCGGGGAGCTGTTTTTT CASSRSPAGELFF
. TRBJ1-2 TRBD1 TRBV11-2 TGTGCCAGCAGAGCACCGGGACAGGGGGCAGGTGGCTACACCTTC CASRAPGQGAGGYTF
once TRBJ2-3 . TRBV2 TGTGCCAGCAGTGTATTCCCCGATACGCAGTATTTT CASSVFPDTQYF
. TRBJ1-1 TRBD1 TRBV7-6 TGTGCCAGCAGCGTGCCCGGACAGGGTGAAGCTTTCTTT CASSVPGQGEAFF